These T cell receptor beta chains were read from a single sample in a study of blood T cells in healthy people across ages. TCRdb used MiXCR to reprocess the 5' RACE reads, holding one entry per CDR3 protein. The sample shows some 690,000 distinct CDR3 sequences, around a fifth of them seen only once. Sequenced: blood. The origin of the receptors is a man in his 70s in good health. Both conserved end residues are part of each CDR3. D genes are given only for firm matches. Only some rows state a clone size, as once, few, many or a class for expanded clones.

V: TRBV20-1
size: few
D: TRBD1
J: TRBJ1-1
DNA: TGCAGTGCGGGACAGGGTTATCGTCAAGCTTTCTTT
CDR3: CSAGQGYRQAFF

V: TRBV14
size: few
D: NA
J: TRBJ2-7
DNA: TGTGCCAGCAGCCATGCCTACGAGCAGTACTTC
CDR3: CASSHAYEQYF

V: TRBV6-2/TRBV6-3
size: NA
D: NA
J: TRBJ1-1
DNA: TGTGCCAGCAGTTACCAGATCATTGGGACTGAAGCTTTCTTT
CDR3: CASSYQIIGTEAFF

V: TRBV24-1
size: few
D: NA
J: TRBJ2-5
DNA: TGTGCCACCGCGAAAGGGGACCAAGAGACCCAGTACTTC
CDR3: CATAKGDQETQYF

V: TRBV20-1
size: few
D: NA
J: TRBJ2-1
DNA: TGCAGTGCTAGAGATCAAAGAAGTGGTACGGCCCGGACTTACAATGAGCAGTTCTTC
CDR3: CSARDQRSGTARTYNEQFF

V: TRBV30
size: NA
D: TRBD1
J: TRBJ2-1
DNA: TGTGCCTCTAATTACGGGACAGGGAACATCAATGAGCAGTTCTTC
CDR3: CASNYGTGNINEQFF

V: TRBV20-1
size: once
D: NA
J: TRBJ2-3
DNA: TGCAGTGCTGCTTCTAGTTTCGCAGATACGCAGTATTTT
CDR3: CSAASSFADTQYF

V: TRBV5-1
size: NA
D: NA
J: TRBJ2-1
DNA: TGCGCCAGCAGCTTTCGTCAGGGGTCTTTTGCGGGCAATGAGCAGTTCTTC
CDR3: CASSFRQGSFAGNEQFF

V: TRBV29-1
size: NA
D: NA
J: TRBJ2-3
DNA: TGCAGCGATTCGGCCGCGCCAGATACGCAGTATTTT
CDR3: CSDSAAPDTQYF

V: TRBV12-3/TRBV12-4
size: few
D: NA
J: TRBJ1-6
DNA: TGTGCCAGCAGTTTTGGAACAGGCTATAATTCACCCCTCCACTTT
CDR3: CASSFGTGYNSPLHF

V: TRBV29-1
size: NA
D: NA
J: TRBJ1-2
DNA: TGCAGCGTTGAGACTTTGGGGGCCCCTGGCTACACCTTC
CDR3: CSVETLGAPGYTF

V: TRBV18
size: NA
D: TRBD1
J: TRBJ2-7
DNA: TGTGCCAGCTCGTCCGGGACAGGAGATCCATACGAGCAGTACTTC
CDR3: CASSSGTGDPYEQYF

V: TRBV6-2/TRBV6-3
size: NA
D: TRBD1
J: TRBJ2-5
DNA: TGTGCCAGCACACCTGGACAGGGAAGGACCCAGTACTTC
CDR3: CASTPGQGRTQYF

V: TRBV7-9
size: many
D: TRBD1
J: TRBJ2-1
DNA: TGTGCCAGCAGGTTAGACAGGGAATGGACCAATGAGCAGTTCTTC
CDR3: CASRLDREWTNEQFF

V: TRBV12-3/TRBV12-4
size: NA
D: NA
J: TRBJ2-3
DNA: TGTGCCAGCAGTTCGCTCGCTAGCGCTACAGATACGCAGTATTTT
CDR3: CASSSLASATDTQYF

V: TRBV12-3/TRBV12-4
size: NA
D: TRBD1
J: TRBJ2-7
DNA: TGTGCCAGCAGTTGGGGACAGGTTCCCTACGAGCAGTACTTC
CDR3: CASSWGQVPYEQYF

V: TRBV20-1
size: once
D: NA
J: TRBJ2-1
DNA: TGCAGTGCTAGAGGCCCGACCACCTACAATGAGCAGTTCTTC
CDR3: CSARGPTTYNEQFF

V: TRBV10-3
size: NA
D: NA
J: TRBJ2-5
DNA: TGTGCCATCAAGGGGGGATCAGAGACCCAGTACTTC
CDR3: CAIKGGSETQYF

V: TRBV10-2
size: NA
D: TRBD2
J: TRBJ2-5
DNA: TGCGCCAGCAGTGAGTTTCCGGGACTAGCGGGGGGTGCCCCCCAAGAGACCCAGTACTTC
CDR3: CASSEFPGLAGGAPQETQYF

V: TRBV5-1
size: NA
D: NA
J: TRBJ2-3
DNA: TGCGCCAGCAGCTTGGCCCGACAGGCCACCACAGATACGCAGTATTTT
CDR3: CASSLARQATTDTQYF

V: TRBV20-1
size: few
D: NA
J: TRBJ1-4
DNA: TGCAGTGCTCCTTCGGGGCCCAATGAAAAACTGTTTTTT
CDR3: CSAPSGPNEKLFF

V: TRBV29-1
size: few
D: TRBD2
J: TRBJ2-3
DNA: TGCAGCGTTCTTGGCTTCATGGGGGAGGGCCCTCGAGATACGCAGTATTTT
CDR3: CSVLGFMGEGPRDTQYF

V: TRBV9
size: NA
D: TRBD1
J: TRBJ2-7
DNA: TGTGCCAGCAGCGTAGCAGGACAGGGGATTTACGAGCAGTACTTC
CDR3: CASSVAGQGIYEQYF

V: TRBV19
size: few
D: NA
J: TRBJ1-4
DNA: TGTGCCAGTAGTATGAACAGGATTACAACTAATGAAAAACTGTTTTTT
CDR3: CASSMNRITTNEKLFF

V: TRBV20-1
size: many
D: NA
J: TRBJ2-7
DNA: TGCAGTGCCATTGGACAGGGAGGGGCCTACGAGCAGTACTTC
CDR3: CSAIGQGGAYEQYF

V: TRBV7-2
size: NA
D: TRBD2
J: TRBJ2-7
DNA: TGTGCCAGCAGCCTAGGACTAGGGAACTACGAGCAGTACTTC
CDR3: CASSLGLGNYEQYF

V: TRBV6-5
size: NA
D: NA
J: TRBJ2-1
DNA: TGTGCCAGCAGTACTGGGGAGCAGTTCTTC
CDR3: CASSTGEQFF